These T cell receptor beta chains were read from a single sample in a study of T cell clones after liver transplantation. Using immunoSEQ multiplex PCR, the repertoire was profiled, and TCRdb retains in-frame clones only, with some absent. Of 15,000 to 20,000 clones listed, 65% to 85% were seen once; the top ten hold 35% to 40%. Sequenced here: CD8+ T cells from blood, sampled around 50 months after liver transplant. These receptors were collected from a human patient who received a liver transplant. Part of the T cells may come from the graft donor. The CDR3 runs from the conserved cysteine through the conserved F or W. A D gene is named only where the DNA matches it firmly. Only some rows state a clone size, as once, few, many or a class for expanded clones.

d_call | j_call | clone_size | v_call | cdr3_aa | cdr3_nt
- | TRBJ2-1 | - | TRBV7-7 | CASSPRQGGDEQFF | TGTGCCAGCAGCCCCCGACAGGGAGGAGATGAGCAGTTCTTC
- | TRBJ1-5 | - | TRBV5-5 | CASSYGQLRNQPQHF | TGTGCCAGCAGCTATGGACAGCTTCGCAATCAGCCCCAGCATTTT
- | TRBJ1-2 | - | TRBV27 | CASSTGQINGYTF | TGTGCCAGCAGTACCGGACAGATAAATGGCTACACCTTC
- | TRBJ2-1 | few | TRBV9 | CASSVDPASYNEQFF | TGTGCCAGCAGCGTAGATCCAGCCTCCTACAATGAGCAGTTCTTC
- | TRBJ1-1 | - | TRBV7-9 | CASSRSVEAEAFF | TGTGCCAGCAGCCGATCGGTAGAAGCTGAAGCTTTCTTT
TRBD1 | TRBJ2-6 | - | TRBV27 | CASGRQGGTGANVLTF | TGTGCCAGCGGACGACAGGGCGGAACTGGGGCCAACGTCCTGACTTTC
- | TRBJ1-4 | - | TRBV5-1 | CASSSGVATNEKLFF | TGCGCCAGCAGCTCGGGAGTTGCAACTAATGAAAAACTGTTTTTT
- | TRBJ2-3 | - | TRBV2 | CASSSSSTDTQYF | TGTGCCAGCAGTTCCTCTAGCACAGATACGCAGTATTTT
TRBD2 | TRBJ2-7 | - | TRBV4-1 | CASSQGAGGAYEQYF | TGCGCCAGCAGCCAAGGAGCGGGGGGGGCCTACGAGCAGTACTTC
TRBD2 | TRBJ2-3 | - | TRBV19 | CASSIERESPDTQYF | TGTGCCAGTAGTATAGAGCGGGAGAGTCCCGATACGCAGTATTTT
- | TRBJ1-1 | - | TRBV13 | CASSQDTNTEAFF | TGTGCCAGCAGCCAAGACACGAACACTGAAGCTTTCTTT
- | TRBJ1-2 | few | TRBV19 | CASSMGEVRGYTF | TGTGCCAGTAGCATGGGGGAGGTTCGGGGCTACACCTTC
- | TRBJ1-1 | - | TRBV5-8 | CASSLSRDPRRTEAFF | TGTGCCAGCAGCTTGTCGAGGGACCCCCGGAGAACTGAAGCTTTCTTT
- | TRBJ2-7 | - | TRBV28 | CASSRPEGGRNYEQYF | TGTGCCAGCAGTAGACCCGAGGGGGGGCGAAACTACGAGCAGTACTTC
- | TRBJ2-7 | - | TRBV7-9 | CASSSTGLGYEQYF | TGTGCCAGCAGCTCCACCGGACTGGGATACGAGCAGTACTTC
TRBD1 | TRBJ2-7 | - | TRBV6-5 | CASGVGTGYEQYF | TGTGCCAGCGGAGTCGGGACAGGCTACGAGCAGTACTTC
- | TRBJ2-7 | once | TRBV19 | CASSKQGAYEQYF | TGTGCCAGTAGTAAACAGGGCGCCTACGAGCAGTACTTC
- | TRBJ2-7 | - | TRBV27 | CASGWTANYEQYF | TGTGCCAGCGGCTGGACAGCGAACTACGAGCAGTACTTC